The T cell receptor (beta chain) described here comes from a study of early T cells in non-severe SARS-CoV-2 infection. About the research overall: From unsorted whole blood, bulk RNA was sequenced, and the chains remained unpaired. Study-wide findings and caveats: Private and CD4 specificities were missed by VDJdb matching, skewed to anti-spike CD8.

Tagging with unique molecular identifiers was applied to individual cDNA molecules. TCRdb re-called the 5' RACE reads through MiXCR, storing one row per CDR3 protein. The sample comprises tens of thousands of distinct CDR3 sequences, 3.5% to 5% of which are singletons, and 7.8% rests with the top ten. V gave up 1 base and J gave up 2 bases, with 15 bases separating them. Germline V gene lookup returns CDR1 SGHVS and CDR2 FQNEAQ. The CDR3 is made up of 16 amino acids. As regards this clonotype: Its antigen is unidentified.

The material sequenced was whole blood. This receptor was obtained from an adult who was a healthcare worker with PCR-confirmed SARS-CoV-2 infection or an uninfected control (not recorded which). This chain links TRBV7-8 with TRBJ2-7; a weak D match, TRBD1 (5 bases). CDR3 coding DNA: TGTGCCAGCAGCTTAGGGGGCGGCTTCCCAACCTACGAGCAGTACTTC. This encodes CASSLGGGFPTYEQYF. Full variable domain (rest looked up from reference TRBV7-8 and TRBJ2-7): GAGVSQSPRYKVAKRGQDVALRCDPISGHVSLFWYQQALGQGPEFLTYFQNEAQLDKSGLPSDRFFAERPEGSVSTLKIQRTQQEDSAVYLCASSLGGGFPTYEQYFGPGTRLTVT.